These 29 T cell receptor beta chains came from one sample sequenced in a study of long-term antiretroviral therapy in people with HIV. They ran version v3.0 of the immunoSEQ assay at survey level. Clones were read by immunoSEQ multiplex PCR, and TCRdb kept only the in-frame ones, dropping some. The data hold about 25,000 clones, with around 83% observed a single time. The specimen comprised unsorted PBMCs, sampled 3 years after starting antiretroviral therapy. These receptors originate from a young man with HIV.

The DNA of the CDR3 is TGCGCCAGCAGCCAATTGGGTCGGGGGGGTGTCGGTGAGCAGTTCTTC. As protein: CASSQLGRGGVGEQFF. J is TRBJ2-1 and V is TRBV4-1; 8 nucleotides agree with TRBD2. J was trimmed by 9 bases and V by 2 bases; bases with no gene match: 12. The V gene's germline CDR1 is MGHRA and CDR2 YSYEKL. This CDR3 spans 16 amino acids.

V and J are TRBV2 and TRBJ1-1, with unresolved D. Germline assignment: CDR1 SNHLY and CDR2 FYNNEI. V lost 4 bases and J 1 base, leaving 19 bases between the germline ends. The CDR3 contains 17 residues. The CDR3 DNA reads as TGTGCCAGCAGTGTTTCCAACACTGATGCCCAGAACACTGAAGCTTTCTTT. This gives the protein CASSVSNTDAQNTEAFF.

The CDR3: CASSEESRQPQHF. The DNA of the CDR3 is TGTGCCAGCTCCGAGGAGTCTCGTCAGCCCCAGCATTTT. The chain has TRBV2 and TRBJ1-5; D is uncertain. Germline V gene sequence: CDR1 SNHLY, CDR2 FYNNEI. CDR3 length equals 13 residues. Trimming took 8 bases from V and 6 from J, leaving 14 bases between them.

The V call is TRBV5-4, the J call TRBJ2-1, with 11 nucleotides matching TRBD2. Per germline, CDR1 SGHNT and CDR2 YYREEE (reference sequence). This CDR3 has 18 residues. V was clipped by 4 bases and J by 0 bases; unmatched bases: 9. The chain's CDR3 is CASSTRLAGLNSYNEQFF. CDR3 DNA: TGTGCCAGCAGCACACGACTAGCGGGGCTAAACTCCTACAATGAGCAGTTCTTC.

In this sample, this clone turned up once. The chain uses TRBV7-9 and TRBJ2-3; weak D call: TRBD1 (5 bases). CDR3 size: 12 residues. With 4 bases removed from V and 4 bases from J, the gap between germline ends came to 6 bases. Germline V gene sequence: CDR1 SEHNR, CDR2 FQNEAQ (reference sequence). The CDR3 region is CASSWGADTQYF. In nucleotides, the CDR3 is TGTGCCAGCAGCTGGGGCGCAGATACGCAGTATTTT.

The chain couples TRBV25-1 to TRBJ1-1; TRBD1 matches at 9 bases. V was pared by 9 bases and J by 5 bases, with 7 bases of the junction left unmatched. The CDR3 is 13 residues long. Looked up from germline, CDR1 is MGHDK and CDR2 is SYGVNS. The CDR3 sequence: CASTDRGRTEAFF. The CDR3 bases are TGTGCCAGTACCGACAGGGGGAGGACTGAAGCTTTCTTT.

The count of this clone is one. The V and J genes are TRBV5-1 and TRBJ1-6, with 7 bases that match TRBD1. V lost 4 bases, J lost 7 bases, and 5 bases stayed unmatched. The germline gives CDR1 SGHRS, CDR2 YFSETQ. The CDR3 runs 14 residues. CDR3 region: CASSGTGVNSPLHF. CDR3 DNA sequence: TGCGCCAGCAGCGGAACAGGGGTGAATTCACCCCTCCACTTT.

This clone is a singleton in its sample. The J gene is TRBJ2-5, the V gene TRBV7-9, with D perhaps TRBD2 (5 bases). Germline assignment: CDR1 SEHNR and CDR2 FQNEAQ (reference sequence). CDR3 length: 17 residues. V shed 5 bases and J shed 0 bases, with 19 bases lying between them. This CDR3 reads CASSLPKVGGYQETQYF. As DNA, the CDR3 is TGTGCCAGCAGCCTCCCCAAAGTTGGCGGGTACCAAGAGACCCAGTACTTC. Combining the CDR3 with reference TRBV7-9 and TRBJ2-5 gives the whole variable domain DTGVSQNPRHKITKRGQNVTFRCDPISEHNRLYWYRQTLGQGPEFLTYFQNEAQLEKSRLLSDRFSAERPKGSFSTLEIQRTEQGDSAMYLCASSLPKVGGYQETQYFGPGTRLLVL.

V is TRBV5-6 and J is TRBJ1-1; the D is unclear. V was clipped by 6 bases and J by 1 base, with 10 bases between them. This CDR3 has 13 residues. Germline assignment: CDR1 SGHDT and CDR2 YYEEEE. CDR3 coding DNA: TGTGCCAGCACGAGGGATCCGAACACTGAAGCTTTCTTT. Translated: CASTRDPNTEAFF.

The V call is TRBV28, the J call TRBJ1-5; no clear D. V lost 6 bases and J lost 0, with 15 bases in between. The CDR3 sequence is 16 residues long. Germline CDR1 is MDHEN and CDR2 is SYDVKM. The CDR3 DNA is TGTGCCAGCAGCAGCCCGTGGGCCCTTAGCAATCAGCCCCAGCATTTT. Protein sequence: CASSSPWALSNQPQHF.

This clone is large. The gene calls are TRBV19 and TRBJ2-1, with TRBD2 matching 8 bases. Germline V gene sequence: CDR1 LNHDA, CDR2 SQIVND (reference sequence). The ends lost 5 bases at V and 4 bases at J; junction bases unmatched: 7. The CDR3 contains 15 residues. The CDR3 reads CASSPRGVSYNEQFF. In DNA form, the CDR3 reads TGTGCCAGTAGTCCGCGGGGGGTGTCATACAATGAGCAGTTCTTC.

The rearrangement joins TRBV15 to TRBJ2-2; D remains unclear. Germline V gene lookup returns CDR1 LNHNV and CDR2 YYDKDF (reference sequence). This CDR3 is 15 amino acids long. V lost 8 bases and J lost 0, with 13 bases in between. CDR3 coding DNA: TGTGCCACCCCTCAGAGTGGGACGAACACCGGGGAGCTGTTTTTT. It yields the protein CATPQSGTNTGELFF. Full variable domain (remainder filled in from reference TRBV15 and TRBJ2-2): DAMVIQNPRYQVTQFGKPVTLSCSQTLNHNVMYWYQQKSSQAPKLLFHYYDKDFNNEADTPDNFQSRRPNTSFCFLDIRSPGLGDTAMYLCATPQSGTNTGELFFGEGSRLTVL.

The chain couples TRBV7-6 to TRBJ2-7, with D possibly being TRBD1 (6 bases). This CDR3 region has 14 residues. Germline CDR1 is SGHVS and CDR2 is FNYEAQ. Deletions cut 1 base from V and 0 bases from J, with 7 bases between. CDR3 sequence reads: CASSLEDSSYEQYF. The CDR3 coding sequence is TGTGCCAGCAGCTTAGAGGACAGCTCCTACGAGCAGTACTTC.

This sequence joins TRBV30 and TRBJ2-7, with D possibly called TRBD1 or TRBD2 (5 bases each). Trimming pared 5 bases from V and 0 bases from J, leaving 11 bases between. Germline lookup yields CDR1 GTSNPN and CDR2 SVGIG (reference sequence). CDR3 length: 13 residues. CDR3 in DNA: TGTGCCTGGGGGACGGGAAGCTCCTACGAGCAGTACTTC. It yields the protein CAWGTGSSYEQYF.

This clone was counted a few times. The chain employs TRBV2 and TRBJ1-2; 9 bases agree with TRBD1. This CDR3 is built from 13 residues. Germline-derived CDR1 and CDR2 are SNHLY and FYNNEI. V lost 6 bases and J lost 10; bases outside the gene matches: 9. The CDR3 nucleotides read TGTGCCAGCAGAAACAGGGGGCTAACCGCCTACACCTTC. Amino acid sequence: CASRNRGLTAYTF.

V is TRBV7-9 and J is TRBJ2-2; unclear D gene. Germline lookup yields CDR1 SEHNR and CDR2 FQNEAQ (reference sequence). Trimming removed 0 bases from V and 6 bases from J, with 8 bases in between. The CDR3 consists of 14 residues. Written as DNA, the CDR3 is TGTGCCAGCAGCTTAGCAGTCTCTGCCGGGGAGCTGTTTTTT. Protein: CASSLAVSAGELFF.

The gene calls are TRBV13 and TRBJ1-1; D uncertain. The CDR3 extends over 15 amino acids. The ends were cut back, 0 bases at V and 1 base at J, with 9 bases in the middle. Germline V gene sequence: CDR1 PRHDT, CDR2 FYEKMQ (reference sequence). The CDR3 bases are TGTGCCAGCAGCTTAGGGCCGGGCACGAACACTGAAGCTTTCTTT. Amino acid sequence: CASSLGPGTNTEAFF.

The CDR3 reads CASSNLPPGSSKADTQYF. In DNA, the CDR3 is TGTGCCAGCAGCAACCTCCCCCCGGGATCATCGAAAGCAGATACGCAGTATTTT. The V call is TRBV11-2, the J call TRBJ2-3; tentative D call: TRBD2 (5 bases). Between the trimmed V and J ends, which lost 5 bases and 4 bases, there was a span of 25 bases. From germline, CDR1 is SGHAT and CDR2 FQNNGV. The CDR3 runs to 18 residues.

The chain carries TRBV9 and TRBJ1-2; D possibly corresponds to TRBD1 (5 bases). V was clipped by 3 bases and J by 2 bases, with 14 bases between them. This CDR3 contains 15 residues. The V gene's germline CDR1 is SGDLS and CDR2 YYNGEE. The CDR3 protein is CASSAGARDNYGYTF. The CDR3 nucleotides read TGTGCCAGCAGCGCAGGTGCGAGGGACAACTATGGCTACACCTTC. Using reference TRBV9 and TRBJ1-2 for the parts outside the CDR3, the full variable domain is DSGVTQTPKHLITATGQRVTLRCSPRSGDLSVYWYQQSLDQGLQFLIQYYNGEERAKGNILERFSAQQFPDLHSELNLSSLELGDSALYFCASSAGARDNYGYTFGSGTRLTVV.

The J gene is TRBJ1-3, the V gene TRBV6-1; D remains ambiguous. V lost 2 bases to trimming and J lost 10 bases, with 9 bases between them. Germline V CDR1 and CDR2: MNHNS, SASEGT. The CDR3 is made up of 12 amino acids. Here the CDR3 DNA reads TGTGCCAGCAGTGAAATCGGAGAGACCATATATTTT. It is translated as CASSEIGETIYF.

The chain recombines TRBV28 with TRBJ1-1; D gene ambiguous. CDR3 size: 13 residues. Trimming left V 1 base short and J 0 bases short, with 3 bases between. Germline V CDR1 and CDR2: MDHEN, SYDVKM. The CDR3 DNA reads TGTGCCAGCAGTTTATCGGTGAACACTGAAGCTTTCTTT. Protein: CASSLSVNTEAFF.

CDR3 in amino acids: CASSENNQPQHF. For the CDR3, the DNA is TGCGCCAGCAGTGAAAACAATCAGCCCCAGCATTTT. This sequence joins TRBV10-1 and TRBJ1-5; D call uncertain. The CDR3 consists of 12 residues. Germline V gene data show CDR1 as WNHNN and CDR2 as SYGVQD (reference sequence). The V and J ends lost 3 bases and 3 bases respectively, with 3 bases between them.

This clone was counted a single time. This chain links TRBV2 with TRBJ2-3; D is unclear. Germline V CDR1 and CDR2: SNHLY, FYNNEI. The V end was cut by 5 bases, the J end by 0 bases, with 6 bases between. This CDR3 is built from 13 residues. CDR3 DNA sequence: TGTGCCAGCAGTAGTGATAGCACAGATACGCAGTATTTT. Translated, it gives CASSSDSTDTQYF.

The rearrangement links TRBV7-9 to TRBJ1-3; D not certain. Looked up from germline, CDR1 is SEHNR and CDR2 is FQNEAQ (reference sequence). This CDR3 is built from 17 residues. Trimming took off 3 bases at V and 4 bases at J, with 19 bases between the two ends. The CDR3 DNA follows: TGTGCCAGCAGCTTGTTTTCCGTTGCCCGGGTCGGAAACACCATATATTTT. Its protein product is CASSLFSVARVGNTIYF.

This CDR3 is CASSRLAGQETQYF. In nucleotides, the CDR3 is TGCGCCAGCAGTCGACTAGCGGGGCAAGAGACCCAGTACTTC. The chain uses TRBV10-2 and TRBJ2-5, with 11 bases fitting TRBD2. Per germline, CDR1 WSHSY and CDR2 SAAADI. V dropped 5 bases and J dropped 2; count of bases not matched to a gene: 1. The CDR3 sequence is 14 residues long.

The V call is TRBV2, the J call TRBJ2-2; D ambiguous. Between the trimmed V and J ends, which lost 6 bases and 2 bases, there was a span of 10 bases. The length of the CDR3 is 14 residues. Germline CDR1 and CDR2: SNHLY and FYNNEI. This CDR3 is CASRQTINTGELFF. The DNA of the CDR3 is TGTGCCAGCAGGCAGACAATTAACACCGGGGAGCTGTTTTTT.

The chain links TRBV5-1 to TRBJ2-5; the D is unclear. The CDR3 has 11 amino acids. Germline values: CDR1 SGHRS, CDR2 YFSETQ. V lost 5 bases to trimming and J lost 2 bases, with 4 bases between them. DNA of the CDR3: TGCGCCAGCAGAGAACAAGAGACCCAGTACTTC. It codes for CASREQETQYF.

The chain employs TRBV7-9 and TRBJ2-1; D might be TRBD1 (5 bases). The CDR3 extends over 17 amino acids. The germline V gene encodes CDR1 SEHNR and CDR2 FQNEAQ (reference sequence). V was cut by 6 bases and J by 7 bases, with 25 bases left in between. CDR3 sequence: CASSLTLSAGMRNEQFF. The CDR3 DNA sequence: TGTGCCAGCAGTTTAACCCTTTCGGCAGGGATGAGGAATGAGCAGTTCTTC.

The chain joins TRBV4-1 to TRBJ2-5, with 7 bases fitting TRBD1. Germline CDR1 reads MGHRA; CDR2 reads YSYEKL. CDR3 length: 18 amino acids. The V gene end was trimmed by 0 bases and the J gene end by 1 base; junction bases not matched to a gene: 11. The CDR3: CASSQDVGRGYLQETQYF. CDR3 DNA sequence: TGCGCCAGCAGCCAAGATGTAGGCAGGGGGTACCTCCAAGAGACCCAGTACTTC.